A selection of T cell receptor beta chains follows, all from one sample in a study of early T cells in non-severe SARS-CoV-2 infection. TCRdb re-called the 5' RACE reads with MiXCR, one entry per CDR3 protein. The data contain nearly 30,000 distinct CDR3 sequences, approximately 5.2% of them singletons. The specimen sequenced was whole blood. Receptor source: an adult who was a healthcare worker with PCR-confirmed SARS-CoV-2 infection or an uninfected control (not recorded which). The CDR3 runs from the conserved cysteine through the conserved F or W. A D gene is named only where the DNA matches it firmly. For some rows the clone size is stated as once, few or many, or as a class when expanded; others skip it.

NA,many,TRBV19,15,TRBJ2-3,CASSLTEEYTDTQYF,TGTGCCAGTAGTCTTACTGAAGAGTACACAGATACGCAGTATTTT
NA,many,TRBV7-2,13,TRBJ1-4,CASGAGLYEKLFF,TGTGCCAGCGGGGCAGGGTTATATGAAAAACTGTTTTTT
NA,many,TRBV5-1,13,TRBJ1-1,CASSKNQNTEAFF,TGCGCCAGCAGCAAAAACCAGAACACTGAAGCTTTCTTT
NA,NA,TRBV11-1,15,TRBJ2-6,CASSLARAGANVLTF,TGTGCCAGCAGCTTGGCAAGAGCTGGGGCCAACGTCCTGACTTTC
NA,many,TRBV9,14,TRBJ1-6,CASSVDGRTSPLHF,TGTGCCAGCAGCGTGGACGGGCGTACTTCACCCCTCCACTTT
NA,many,TRBV24-1,15,TRBJ2-5,CATSDWTEPLETQYF,TGTGCCACCAGTGATTGGACCGAGCCGCTAGAGACCCAGTACTTC
NA,many,TRBV12-3/TRBV12-4,14,TRBJ2-3,CASSPTSRGNTQYF,TGTGCCAGCAGTCCGACTAGTCGGGGGAATACGCAGTATTTT
NA,many,TRBV20-1,12,TRBJ2-7,CSAPGHAGEQYF,TGCAGTGCACCGGGACATGCGGGCGAGCAGTACTTC
TRBD1,medium-sized,TRBV20-1,13,TRBJ1-5,CSLQGIRDQPQHF,TGCAGCCTACAGGGGATTCGTGATCAGCCCCAGCATTTT
NA,many,TRBV20-1,14,TRBJ2-1,CSATYPGGVDEQFF,TGCAGTGCTACCTACCCTGGAGGGGTGGATGAGCAGTTCTTC
NA,many,TRBV6-4,16,TRBJ2-1,CASSSQEGQEENEQFF,TGTGCCAGCAGTTCCCAAGAGGGGCAAGAAGAGAATGAGCAGTTCTTC
NA,NA,TRBV7-8,15,TRBJ2-7,CASSLPRTGGKEQYF,TGTGCCAGCAGCTTACCCAGGACAGGCGGGAAGGAGCAGTACTTC
NA,many,TRBV19,16,TRBJ2-5,CASSTPDRTNQETQYF,TGTGCCAGTAGTACCCCAGATCGGACAAACCAAGAGACCCAGTACTTC
NA,many,TRBV9,15,TRBJ2-3,CASSVGEGAVDTQYF,TGTGCCAGCAGCGTAGGCGAGGGAGCGGTGGATACGCAGTATTTT
NA,few,TRBV20-1,13,TRBJ2-3,CSASAGLLDTQYF,TGCAGTGCTAGCGCGGGACTCTTAGATACGCAGTATTTT
NA,many,TRBV18,13,TRBJ1-6,CASSPTENSPLHF,TGTGCCAGCTCACCGACCGAGAATTCACCCCTCCACTTT
TRBD1,NA,TRBV3-1,16,TRBJ2-3,CASSQPTGGVVDTQYF,TGTGCCAGCAGCCAACCGACAGGGGGTGTGGTAGATACGCAGTATTTT
TRBD2,many,TRBV20-1,13,TRBJ2-7,CSALRGAPYEQYF,TGCAGTGCTCTGCGGGGGGCCCCCTACGAGCAGTACTTC
NA,many,TRBV6-2/TRBV6-3,14,TRBJ1-5,CASSYVTPGQPQHF,TGTGCCAGCAGTTACGTAACCCCAGGTCAGCCCCAGCATTTT
NA,few,TRBV7-2,15,TRBJ1-1,CASSFPSRDSQRAFF,TGTGCCAGCAGCTTCCCCTCCCGCGACTCCCAGAGGGCTTTCTTT
NA,NA,TRBV7-6,13,TRBJ2-3,CASSQPVGDTQYF,TGTGCCAGCAGCCAACCGGTAGGAGATACGCAGTATTTT
NA,many,TRBV20-1,14,TRBJ2-3,CSARVLLSTDTQYF,TGCAGTGCTAGAGTTTTATTGAGCACAGATACGCAGTATTTT
NA,many,TRBV7-8,14,TRBJ2-7,CASSFWTTSYEQYF,TGTGCCAGCAGCTTCTGGACTACCTCCTACGAGCAGTACTTC
NA,many,TRBV7-9,16,TRBJ2-3,CASTPPRSASTDTQYF,TGTGCCAGCACCCCACCCCGGAGCGCTAGCACAGATACGCAGTATTTT
TRBD2,many,TRBV4-3,18,TRBJ2-1,CASSQLAGGFGGLGEQFF,TGCGCCAGCAGTCAACTAGCGGGGGGGTTTGGTGGACTAGGTGAGCAGTTCTTC
NA,NA,TRBV10-1,14,TRBJ2-2,CASRRRGRTGELFF,TGCGCCAGCAGGCGGCGGGGACGGACCGGGGAGCTGTTTTTT
NA,many,TRBV28,13,TRBJ2-6,CASSYPGANVLTF,TGTGCCAGCAGTTATCCTGGGGCCAACGTCCTGACTTTC
NA,many,TRBV18,13,TRBJ1-2,CASSPQDSYGYTF,TGTGCCAGCTCACCACAGGACTCCTATGGCTACACCTTC
NA,many,TRBV20-1,15,TRBJ2-1,CSASDAPNLGDEQFF,TGCAGTGCTAGTGACGCGCCTAACCTGGGGGATGAGCAGTTCTTC
NA,NA,TRBV5-1,15,TRBJ2-1,CASRGDNPQGGGEFF,TGCGCCAGCAGAGGGGACAACCCTCAGGGTGGGGGTGAGTTCTTC
NA,many,TRBV20-1,14,TRBJ1-5,CSARDLVTNQPQHF,TGCAGTGCTAGAGATCTAGTCACAAATCAGCCCCAGCATTTT
NA,few,TRBV3-1,15,TRBJ2-2,CASSQAGLNTGELFF,TGTGCCAGCAGCCAAGCAGGGCTGAACACCGGGGAGCTGTTTTTT
TRBD2,many,TRBV29-1,15,TRBJ2-1,CSVEPSGGVYNEQFF,TGCAGCGTTGAGCCTAGCGGGGGGGTATACAATGAGCAGTTCTTC
NA,many,TRBV5-6,13,TRBJ1-1,CASSVADLNEAFF,TGTGCCAGCAGTGTCGCTGATCTCAATGAAGCTTTCTTT
TRBD1,NA,TRBV27,12,TRBJ2-7,CASSWTGGEQYF,TGTGCCAGCAGCTGGACAGGGGGCGAGCAGTACTTC
NA,many,TRBV10-3,15,TRBJ2-5,CAISESLSLQETQYF,TGTGCCATCAGTGAGTCTTTGTCGCTCCAAGAGACCCAGTACTTC
NA,medium-sized,TRBV7-2,14,TRBJ2-1,CASSPSTRRNEQFF,TGTGCCAGCAGCCCGTCGACAAGGAGGAATGAGCAGTTCTTC
TRBD1,few,TRBV11-3,17,TRBJ2-2,CASSRQKGQGNTGELFF,TGTGCCAGCAGCAGACAAAAGGGACAGGGGAACACCGGGGAGCTGTTTTTT
NA,many,TRBV6-6,13,TRBJ1-1,CASSYEGLAEAFF,TGTGCCAGCAGTTACGAGGGGTTGGCTGAAGCTTTCTTT
TRBD2,many,TRBV2,15,TRBJ2-3,CASSENSGGADTQYF,TGTGCCAGCAGTGAGAATAGCGGGGGGGCAGATACGCAGTATTTT
NA,few,TRBV12-3/TRBV12-4,12,TRBJ2-5,CASSSRPETQYF,TGTGCCAGCAGTTCACGGCCAGAGACCCAGTACTTC
NA,few,TRBV5-4,17,TRBJ2-6,CASSFGAGASGANVLTF,TGTGCCAGCAGCTTCGGGGCAGGGGCATCTGGGGCCAACGTCCTGACTTTC
NA,few,TRBV27,14,TRBJ2-1,CASSLGYSYNEQFF,TGTGCCAGCAGTTTAGGCTACTCCTACAATGAGCAGTTCTTC
NA,many,TRBV6-5,13,TRBJ1-6,CASSYPDNSPLHF,TGTGCCAGCAGTTACCCGGACAATTCACCCCTCCACTTT
NA,few,TRBV7-9,11,TRBJ1-1,CASSEYTGAFF,TGTGCCAGCAGCGAATACACCGGAGCTTTCTTT
NA,many,TRBV30,15,TRBJ1-1,CAWSQGSLSEGEAFF,TGTGCCTGGAGCCAGGGGTCTCTCTCAGAGGGGGAAGCTTTCTTT
NA,many,TRBV6-2/TRBV6-3,12,TRBJ1-1,CASSSPGNEAFF,TGTGCCAGCAGTTCCCCGGGGAATGAAGCTTTCTTT
NA,few,TRBV7-3,13,TRBJ2-3,CASSQGGTDTQYF,TGTGCCAGCAGCCAAGGGGGCACAGATACGCAGTATTTT
TRBD1,many,TRBV12-3/TRBV12-4,14,TRBJ2-5,CASSSSTGQETQYF,TGTGCCAGCAGTTCCTCGACAGGGCAAGAGACCCAGTACTTC
TRBD1,many,TRBV6-6,16,TRBJ2-7,CASSNGPGQGAYEQYF,TGTGCCAGCAGTAACGGGCCGGGACAGGGTGCCTACGAGCAGTACTTC